This T cell receptor beta chain appears in the sequencing data of a study of radiation and T cells in renal cell carcinoma. Clones were sequenced by immunoSEQ multiplex PCR, and TCRdb holds only the in-frame ones, with some missing. Here the sample spans roughly 61,000 clones, over 65% being singletons. The CDR3 covers 14 residues. The V segment lost 5 bases and the J segment 7 bases; nucleotides outside the gene matches: 8. Looked up from germline, CDR1 is SGHNT and CDR2 is YENEEA. Time point meaning: blood 4 weeks post-SBRT, at nephrectomy. Treatment: 15 Gy SBRT to primary tumor, nephrectomy 4 weeks later. Nephrectomy followed 15 Gy stereotactic body radiation by 4 weeks. Blood was sampled at baseline, 2 weeks and 4 weeks after SBRT. The tumor was a clear cell renal cell carcinoma. Points from the study as a whole: From baseline, blood top tumor clonotypes peaked at 2 weeks post-radiation.

Remarks on this clone: Its target is unknown.

The V and J genes are TRBV11-3 and TRBJ2-7; 10 nucleotides agree with TRBD1. Sample: blood, taken from a patient whose treatment included radiotherapy and nephrectomy. The receptor's source is a man in his sixties with renal cell carcinoma. DNA of the CDR3: TGTGCCAGCAGCCCCGGGACAGGGGTAGAAGAGCAGTACTTC. Encoded protein: CASSPGTGVEEQYF. The whole variable domain, remainder taken from reference TRBV11-3 and TRBJ2-7, is EAGVVQSPRYKIIEKKQPVAFWCNPISGHNTLYWYLQNLGQGPELLIRYENEEAVDDSQLPKDRFSAERLKGVDSTLKIQPAELGDSAVYLCASSPGTGVEEQYFGPGTRLTVT.